The 15 T cell receptor beta chains below come from one sample, sequenced in a study of resident and recirculating memory T cells in vitiligo. Using immunoSEQ multiplex PCR, the repertoire was profiled, and TCRdb retains in-frame clones only, with some absent. The data contain tens of thousands of clones, approximately 90% of them singletons. Material for sequencing was blood. The origin of the receptors is a male donor with vitiligo.

The chain combines TRBV6-6 with TRBJ2-7, with 7 bases that match TRBD2. Looked up from germline, CDR1 is MNHNY and CDR2 is SVGAGI (reference sequence). The CDR3 has 16 residues. V was clipped by 2 bases and J by 3 bases; unmatched bases: 10. The CDR3 DNA follows: TGTGCCAGCAGTTACAAACGGCTGCGGACTAGCTACGAGCAGTACTTC. Amino acid sequence: CASSYKRLRTSYEQYF.

This clone was found once. The genes are TRBV19 and TRBJ1-1; 7 positions agree with TRBD1. Germline CDR1 reads LNHDA; CDR2 reads SQIVND (reference sequence). The CDR3 extends over 14 amino acids. The junction had 7 bases not matched to a gene; V was cut back by 9 bases and J by 0 bases. Written as DNA, the CDR3 is TGTGCCAGCCACAGGGGCTGGATGAACACTGAAGCTTTCTTT. Its protein product is CASHRGWMNTEAFF.

This sequence joins TRBV28 and TRBJ1-1, with a possible D match to TRBD1 (5 bases). V lost 6 bases and J 4 bases, leaving 12 bases between the germline ends. The germline V gene encodes CDR1 MDHEN and CDR2 SYDVKM. CDR3 length: 13 amino acids. Written as DNA, the CDR3 is TGTGCCAGCAGCTGGGGGGAGACCACTGAAGCTTTCTTT. Translated, it gives CASSWGETTEAFF. The full variable domain, rest sourced from reference TRBV28 and TRBJ1-1, is DVKVTQSSRYLVKRTGEKVFLECVQDMDHENMFWYRQDPGLGLRLIYFSYDVKMKEKGDIPEGYSVSREKKERFSLILESASTNQTSMYLCASSWGETTEAFFGQGTRLTVV.

The V gene is TRBV7-2, the J gene TRBJ2-3, with 9 bases aligning to TRBD2. The length of the CDR3 is 16 residues. V was pared by 0 bases and J by 6 bases, with 7 bases of the junction left unmatched. CDR1 and CDR2 from the germline V gene are SGHTA and FQGNSA. The CDR3 sequence is CASSLAQAGGADTQYF. As DNA, the CDR3 is TGTGCCAGCAGCTTAGCGCAAGCGGGAGGTGCGGATACGCAGTATTTT.

The chain recombines TRBV28 with TRBJ2-6; the D gene is possibly TRBD1 (6 bases). The CDR3 has 18 amino acids. CDR1 is MDHEN and CDR2 is SYDVKM in the germline V gene. Trimming pared 5 bases from V and 0 bases from J, leaving 17 bases between. The CDR3 DNA reads TGTGCCAGCAGTCGCCCGATGGGGGCGAGCTCTGGGGCCAACGTCCTGACTTTC. As protein: CASSRPMGASSGANVLTF.

In DNA, the CDR3 is TGTGCCAGCAGTTTATCGACAGGGACCTACGAGCAGTACTTC. Amino acid sequence: CASSLSTGTYEQYF. The rearrangement uses TRBV27 and TRBJ2-7, with TRBD1 matching 7 bases. The CDR3 totals 14 residues. CDR1 is MNHEY, CDR2 SMNVEV, per germline (reference sequence). Losses at the gene ends were 0 bases for V and 2 bases for J; bases not matched to a gene: 1.

The genes are TRBV5-1 and TRBJ2-3; 8 positions agree with TRBD2. CDR3 length: 15 amino acids. J lost 5 bases, V lost 7 bases, and 12 bases had no gene match. Germline V gene sequence: CDR1 SGHRS, CDR2 YFSETQ. The CDR3 region is CASASGGDFQDTQYF. CDR3 nucleotide sequence: TGCGCCAGCGCTTCGGGGGGGGACTTTCAAGATACGCAGTATTTT.

The rearrangement uses TRBV7-9 and TRBJ2-5, with D perhaps matching TRBD1 (6 bases). The ends were cut back, 5 bases at V and 5 bases at J, with 15 bases in the middle. CDR3 length: 14 amino acids. The germline V gene has CDR1 SEHNR and CDR2 FQNEAQ (reference sequence). The CDR3 nucleotides are TGTGCCAGCAGCCTCCTTCTTGGGGGCGAGACCCAGTACTTC. This codes for CASSLLLGGETQYF.

This chain links TRBV9 with TRBJ1-4; 9 bases are shared with TRBD1. In germline, CDR1 is SGDLS, CDR2 YYNGEE. V dropped 4 bases and J dropped 6; count of bases not matched to a gene: 13. The CDR3 has 17 residues. CDR3 coding DNA: TGTGCCAGCAGCCCCAATCCCGGGACAGGGATTGATGAAAAACTGTTTTTT. Translation gives CASSPNPGTGIDEKLFF.

The chain is built from TRBV4-1 and TRBJ1-1; 11 bases fit TRBD1. Germline CDR1 MGHRA, CDR2 YSYEKL. The V segment lost 4 bases and the J segment 4 bases; nucleotides outside the gene matches: 8. The CDR3 sequence is 16 residues long. CDR3 nucleotides: TGCGCCAGCAGCCCTCGGACAGGGGGCATGGGCACTGAAGCTTTCTTT. Its translation is CASSPRTGGMGTEAFF.

CDR3 sequence: CASSPTGQSEFRPQHF. The CDR3 nucleotides read TGTGCCAGCTCACCAACCGGACAGAGTGAATTTAGGCCCCAGCATTTT. The rearrangement links TRBV18 to TRBJ1-5; D perhaps matches TRBD1 (6 bases). Germline CDR1 KGHSH, CDR2 LQKENI. V was pared by 2 bases and J by 9 bases, with 20 bases between. The CDR3 is 16 residues long.

In its sample, this clone was seen a few times. The chain joins TRBV6-4 to TRBJ2-3; 11 bases are a match to TRBD2. CDR1 and CDR2 (germline): MRHNA, SNTAGT. V shed 3 bases, J shed 6 bases, and the junction held 5 bases outside the gene matches. The CDR3 is 15 amino acids. CDR3 residues: CASSEETSGMDTQYF. The CDR3 bases are TGTGCCAGCAGTGAGGAGACTAGCGGGATGGATACGCAGTATTTT.

In DNA form, the CDR3 reads TGTGCCAGCAGTTTCGGGAGGGCCCTACTCCCTGAGCAGTTCTTC. Amino acid sequence: CASSFGRALLPEQFF. The V gene is TRBV28, the J gene TRBJ2-1, with TRBD2 matching 8 bases. The CDR3 sequence is 15 residues long. Trimming at V came to 3 bases and at J to 9 bases, leaving 10 bases not matched to a gene. The germline CDR1 and CDR2 sequences are MDHEN and SYDVKM.

The chain recombines TRBV7-2 with TRBJ2-2; D not certain. V lost 2 bases and J 6 bases, leaving 4 bases between the germline ends. Germline CDR1 SGHTA, CDR2 FQGNSA. This CDR3 is 12 amino acids long. CDR3 sequence: CASSLYSGELFF. The CDR3 DNA is TGTGCCAGCAGCTTATACTCCGGGGAGCTGTTTTTT. Looking up the rest from reference TRBV7-2 and TRBJ2-2 gives the full variable domain: GAGVSQSPSNKVTEKGKDVELRCDPISGHTALYWYRQSLGQGLEFLIYFQGNSAPDKSGLPSDRFSAERTGGSVSTLTIQRTQQEDSAVYLCASSLYSGELFFGEGSRLTVL.

The V and J genes are TRBV7-6 and TRBJ2-5; D uncertain. Germline V gene data show CDR1 as SGHVS and CDR2 as FNYEAQ. V lost 2 bases and J 5 bases, leaving 9 bases between the germline ends. This CDR3 has 13 residues. CDR3 region: CASSLLTRETQYF. The DNA for the CDR3 is TGTGCCAGCAGCTTACTAACGCGGGAGACCCAGTACTTC. Together with reference TRBV7-6 and TRBJ2-5, the CDR3 gives the full variable domain: GAGVSQSPRYKVTKRGQDVALRCDPISGHVSLYWYRQALGQGPEFLTYFNYEAQQDKSGLPNDRFSAERPEGSISTLTIQRTEQRDSAMYRCASSLLTRETQYFGPGTRLLVL.